This T cell receptor (beta chain) was found in a study of blood T cell repertoires in COVID-19 (dated by TCRdb to 2020 to 2022). Some background on the complete study: Samples from collaborators originated in the United States, Italy and Spain and spanned both the acute and convalescent phases of COVID-19. The material from the prospective study consisted of cDNA or gDNA derived from T cells, B-cell-depleted T cells, or PBMCs. Subjects who had been exposed to COVID-19, were actively infected with it, or had recovered from it provided the deeply sampled blood TCRbeta repertoires that made up the dataset. The repertoires were released in a freely available public database intended as a resource for research on the immune response to SARS-CoV-2. The samples were drawn from the first 160 participants of the ongoing ImmuneRACE study and from 1,254 subjects provided by 6 global collaborators. The sample metadata nearly always contained a de-identified subject ID, COVID-19 status, age in years and sex. Where available, HLA class I and class II types were taken from metadata supplied by the sample provider and were not determined by assay-based typing.

Whole blood was collected in K2EDTA tubes by collaborating institutions according to the institutions' own protocols. For TCRbeta analysis, collaborator samples were shipped as frozen whole blood, as isolated PBMCs, or as DNA extracted from either sample type. In regard to this clone: No cognate antigen has been identified for it. Base qualities were left out, and no much larger clone turns up one base away.

Sequences PRHDT (CDR1) and FYEKMQ (CDR2) are obtained from the germline V gene (reference sequence). V is reduced by 5 bases and J by 10 bases, leaving a spacing of 9 bases between them. Inclusive of the bounding cysteine and phenylalanine, the CDR3 is 12 residues long. Only CDR3 DNA is held: 36 bases, read in frame from base 1. General findings and caveats noted by the study authors: Clinical and demographic metadata were provided uncurated, with the amount varying by source and participant.

TCRbeta CDR3 regions were amplified from genomic DNA by means of the immunoSEQ Assay, a bias-controlled multiplex PCR. The authors' analysis ran thus. The number of nucleated cells in each sample was estimated from the amplification of reference gene primers within the assay. Sequence reads were collapsed and filtered to measure the absolute abundance of every unique TCRbeta CDR3 rearrangement. For each sample, productive Simpson clonality was calculated as the square root of Simpson's diversity index across productive rearrangements. TCRdb mirrors the immuneACCESS table, restricted to in-frame sequences. Some clones are absent from its copies; in checked studies, under half trace to an unresolved V gene, and the reason for the others is unknown. That table furnishes V, J and clone size, whereas the DNA furnished D and trimming. The sample has 150,000 to 200,000 clones on record, around 85% of them singletons. Jointly, the top ten make up more than 5% of the sample.

The sequence derives from a human donor in a cohort sampled during active COVID-19. Sequencing was done on a sample of peripheral blood. The chain uses TRBV13 and TRBJ1-6; TRBD1 is perhaps the D gene, given 6 matching bases. The DNA is as follows: TGTGCCAGCAGCCTACAGGGATCACCCCTCCACTTT. Translated, it reads CASSLQGSPLHF.